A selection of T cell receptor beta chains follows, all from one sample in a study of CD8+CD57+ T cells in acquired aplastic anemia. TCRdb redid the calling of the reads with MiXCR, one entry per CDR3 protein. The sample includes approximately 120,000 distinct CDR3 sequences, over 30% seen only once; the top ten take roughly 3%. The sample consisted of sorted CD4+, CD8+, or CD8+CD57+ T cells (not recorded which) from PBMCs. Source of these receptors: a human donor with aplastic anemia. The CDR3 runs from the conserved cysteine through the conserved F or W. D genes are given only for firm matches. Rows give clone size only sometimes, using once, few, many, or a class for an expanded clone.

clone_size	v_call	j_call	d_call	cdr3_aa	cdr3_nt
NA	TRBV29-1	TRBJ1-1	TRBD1	CSVYSPDRATEAFF	TGCAGCGTTTACAGCCCAGACAGGGCCACTGAAGCTTTCTTT
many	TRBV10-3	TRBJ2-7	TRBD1	CAISESKGQTASYEQYF	TGTGCCATCAGTGAGTCTAAGGGACAGACAGCTTCCTACGAGCAGTACTTC
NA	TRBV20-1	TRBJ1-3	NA	CSARQGTETTIYF	TGCAGTGCTAGACAGGGGACGGAGACCACCATATATTTT
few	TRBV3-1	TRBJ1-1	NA	CASSQGRGAAEAFF	TGTGCCAGCAGCCAGGGCAGGGGAGCGGCTGAAGCTTTCTTT
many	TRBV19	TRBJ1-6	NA	CASTDYGGGNSPLHF	TGTGCCAGTACTGATTATGGGGGGGGGAATTCACCCCTCCACTTT
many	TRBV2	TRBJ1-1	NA	CASKVGTEAFF	TGTGCCAGCAAAGTAGGAACTGAAGCTTTCTTT
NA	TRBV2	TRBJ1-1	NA	CASSPRSSEAFF	TGTGCCAGCAGTCCTAGGTCCTCTGAAGCTTTCTTT
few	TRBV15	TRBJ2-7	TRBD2	CATSRDTSGGYEQYF	TGTGCCACCAGCAGAGATACTAGCGGGGGCTACGAGCAGTACTTC
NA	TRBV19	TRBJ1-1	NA	CASSKQSEAFF	TGTGCCAGTAGTAAACAGTCTGAAGCTTTCTTT
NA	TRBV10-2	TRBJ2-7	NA	CASGESGRRYEQYF	TGCGCCAGCGGTGAGTCCGGCAGACGGTACGAGCAGTACTTC
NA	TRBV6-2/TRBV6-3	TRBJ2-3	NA	CASSYSLDSSTDTQYF	TGTGCCAGCAGTTACTCTTTGGACTCCTCCACAGATACGCAGTATTTT
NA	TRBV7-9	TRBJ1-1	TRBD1	CASSTGQDEAFF	TGTGCCAGCAGCACAGGACAGGACGAAGCTTTCTTT
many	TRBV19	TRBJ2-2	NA	CASRDPGGTGELFF	TGTGCCTCCCGGGACCCAGGTGGCACCGGGGAGCTGTTTTTT
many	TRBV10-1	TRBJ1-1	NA	CASSESGQNTEAFF	TGCGCCAGCAGTGAGTCGGGGCAAAACACTGAAGCTTTCTTT
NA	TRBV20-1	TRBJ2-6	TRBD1	CSARPGTGRFSGANVLTF	TGCAGTGCTAGGCCCGGGACAGGGAGATTCTCTGGGGCCAACGTCCTGACTTTC
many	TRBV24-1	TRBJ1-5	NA	CATSDFMSTQPQHF	TGTGCCACCAGTGATTTTATGTCTACCCAGCCCCAGCATTTT
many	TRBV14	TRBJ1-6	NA	CASSQGVENSPLHF	TGTGCCAGCAGCCAGGGGGTAGAGAATTCACCCCTCCACTTT
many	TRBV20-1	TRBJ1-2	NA	CSAVRDINYGYTF	TGCAGTGCTGTTCGGGACATTAACTATGGCTACACCTTC
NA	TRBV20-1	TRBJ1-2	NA	CSARLGWGGYTF	TGCAGTGCTAGATTGGGGTGGGGTGGCTACACCTTC
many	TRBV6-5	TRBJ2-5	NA	CASSDRPETQYF	TGTGCCAGCAGTGACAGGCCGGAAACCCAGTACTTC
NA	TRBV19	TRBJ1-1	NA	CASSPGDRWTEAFF	TGTGCCAGTAGTCCCGGGGATAGATGGACTGAAGCTTTCTTT
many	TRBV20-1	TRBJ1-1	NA	CSAPRGDMNTEAFF	TGCAGTGCCCCAAGAGGGGACATGAACACTGAAGCTTTCTTT
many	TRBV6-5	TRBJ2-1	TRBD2	CASSYLAGGRNEQFF	TGTGCCAGCAGTTACCTAGCGGGGGGGCGAAATGAGCAGTTCTTC
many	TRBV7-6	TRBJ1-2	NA	CASSPGNYGYTF	TGTGCCAGCAGCCCGGGGAACTATGGCTACACCTTC
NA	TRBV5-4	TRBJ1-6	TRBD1	CASSLASRSGQGPYSPLHF	TGTGCCAGCAGCTTGGCCAGTCGTTCGGGACAGGGACCCTATTCACCCCTCCACTTT
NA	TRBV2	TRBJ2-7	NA	CASSEIISYEQYF	TGTGCCAGCAGTGAAATCATCTCCTACGAGCAGTACTTC
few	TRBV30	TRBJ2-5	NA	CAWSVLQGGYQYF	TGTGCCTGGAGTGTACTCCAGGGAGGCTACCAGTACTTC
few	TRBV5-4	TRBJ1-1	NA	CASSFLGQNTEAFF	TGTGCCAGCAGCTTTTTAGGACAGAACACTGAAGCTTTCTTT
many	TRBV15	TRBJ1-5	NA	CATSRVTRVSNQPQHF	TGTGCCACCAGCAGAGTTACGAGGGTTAGCAATCAGCCCCAGCATTTT
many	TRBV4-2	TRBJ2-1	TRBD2	CASSQERRGGGAVDEQFF	TGTGCCAGCAGCCAAGAGCGGAGGGGCGGGGGGGCCGTAGATGAGCAGTTCTTC
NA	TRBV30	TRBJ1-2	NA	CAWSVGPYDSYGYTF	TGTGCCTGGAGTGTGGGGCCTTACGACAGCTATGGCTACACCTTC
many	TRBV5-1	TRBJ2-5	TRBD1	CASSPGQGSKPYQETQYF	TGCGCCAGCAGCCCGGGACAGGGCTCGAAACCGTACCAAGAGACCCAGTACTTC
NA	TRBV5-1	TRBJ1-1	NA	CASSLVGGEAQAFF	TGCGCCAGCAGCTTGGTGGGGGGGGAGGCTCAAGCTTTCTTT
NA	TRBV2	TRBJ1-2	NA	CASGRPPYGYTF	TGTGCCAGCGGTCGTCCTCCATACGGCTACACCTTC
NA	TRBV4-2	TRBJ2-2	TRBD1	CASSHPDRVTDGELFF	TGTGCCAGCAGCCATCCGGACAGGGTAACTGACGGGGAGCTGTTTTTT
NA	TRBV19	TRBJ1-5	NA	CASSIWMDQPQHF	TGTGCCAGTAGTATCTGGATGGATCAGCCCCAGCATTTT
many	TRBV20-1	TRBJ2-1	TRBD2	CSARGLSGGTYNEQFF	TGCAGTGCTAGAGGGCTTAGCGGGGGGACCTACAATGAGCAGTTCTTC
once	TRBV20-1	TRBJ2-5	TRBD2	CSASWTSGGARETQYF	TGCAGTGCTAGCTGGACTAGCGGGGGGGCTCGGGAGACCCAGTACTTC
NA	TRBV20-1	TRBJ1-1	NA	CSALRSLEAFF	TGCAGTGCTCTTCGGTCCCTTGAAGCTTTCTTT
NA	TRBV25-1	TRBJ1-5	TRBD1	CASSGQGSNQPQHF	TGTGCCAGCAGTGGACAGGGGAGCAATCAGCCCCAGCATTTT
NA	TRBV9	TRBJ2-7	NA	CASSVGGGATYEQYF	TGTGCCAGCAGCGTAGGAGGAGGGGCCACCTACGAGCAGTACTTC
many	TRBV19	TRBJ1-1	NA	CASSIGRANTEAFF	TGTGCCAGTAGTATAGGCAGGGCGAACACTGAAGCTTTCTTT
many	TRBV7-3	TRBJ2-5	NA	CASSFPGHPGGETQYF	TGTGCCAGCAGCTTCCCGGGACACCCTGGGGGAGAGACCCAGTACTTC
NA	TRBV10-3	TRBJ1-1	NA	CAIKRDGTNTEAFF	TGTGCCATCAAGCGGGACGGAACGAACACTGAAGCTTTCTTT
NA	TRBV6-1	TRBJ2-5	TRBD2	CASRLSGGSSGETQYF	TGTGCCAGCAGGTTAAGCGGGGGGAGCTCGGGAGAGACCCAGTACTTC
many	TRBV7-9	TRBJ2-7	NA	CASSLKGGYEQYF	TGTGCCAGCAGCTTAAAAGGGGGCTACGAGCAGTACTTC
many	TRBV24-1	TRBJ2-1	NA	CATSDHRGPTNEQFF	TGTGCCACCAGTGATCACCGGGGCCCCACTAATGAGCAGTTCTTC
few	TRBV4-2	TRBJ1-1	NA	CASSQGKSGTEAFF	TGTGCCAGCAGCCAGGGCAAGTCGGGCACTGAAGCTTTCTTT
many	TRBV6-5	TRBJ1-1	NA	CASSHPPRSGTEAFF	TGTGCCAGCAGTCATCCACCTCGGTCGGGCACTGAAGCTTTCTTT
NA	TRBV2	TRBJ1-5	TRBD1	CASSESIQGSASAQPQHF	TGTGCCAGCAGTGAATCGATACAGGGGAGTGCCTCGGCTCAGCCCCAGCATTTT
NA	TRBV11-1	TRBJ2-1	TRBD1	CASSRGTGVGEQFF	TGTGCCAGCAGCCGGGGAACAGGGGTCGGTGAGCAGTTCTTC
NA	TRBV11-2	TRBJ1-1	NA	CASSLVGQAEAFF	TGTGCCAGCAGCTTAGTTGGGCAAGCAGAAGCTTTCTTT
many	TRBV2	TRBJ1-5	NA	CASTRDGLNQPQHF	TGTGCCAGCACCAGGGACGGATTAAATCAGCCCCAGCATTTT
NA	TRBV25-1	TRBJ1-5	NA	CASSPLEGRLPQHF	TGTGCCAGCTCACCCCTCGAGGGACGGTTGCCCCAGCATTTT
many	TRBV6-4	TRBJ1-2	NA	CASSPAHNYGYTF	TGTGCCAGCAGTCCGGCCCACAACTATGGCTACACCTTC
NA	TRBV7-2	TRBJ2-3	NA	CASSLHQGTDTQYF	TGTGCCAGCAGCCTTCACCAGGGCACAGATACGCAGTATTTT
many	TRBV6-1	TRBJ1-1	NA	CASSEALSVNTEAFF	TGTGCCAGCAGTGAAGCGCTTTCGGTGAACACTGAAGCTTTCTTT